These 7 T cell receptor beta chains were all obtained from the same sample, sequenced in a study of shared clonotypes between healthy human individuals. Profiling relied on immunoSEQ multiplex PCR, and the TCRdb table lists in-frame clones only, not all of them. The sample carries approximately 1.5 million clones, 98% recorded once. Specimen: naive CD4+ T cells sorted from blood. Subset here: CD45RA+ positively selected. The receptors shown here come from a man aged 25-40 years in good health.

The chain uses TRBV18 and TRBJ1-5; D might be TRBD1 (5 bases). Germline V gene data show CDR1 as KGHSH and CDR2 as LQKENI. The V end was cut by 3 bases, the J end by 1 base, with 10 bases between. The CDR3 totals 15 residues. CDR3 amino acids: CASSPQGGSNQPQHF. The CDR3 region has the DNA TGTGCCAGCTCACCCCAGGGCGGGAGCAATCAGCCCCAGCATTTT.

The rearrangement joins TRBV11-3 to TRBJ2-3; 8 bases align to TRBD1. CDR1 and CDR2 (germline): SGHNT, YENEEA. The CDR3 spans 16 residues. The junction had 9 bases not matched to a gene; V was cut back by 5 bases and J by 2 bases. The CDR3 protein is CASSEQGQVTTDTQYF. CDR3 nucleotides: TGTGCCAGCAGCGAGCAGGGACAGGTGACCACAGATACGCAGTATTTT.

As to this clone: Other DNA sequences within the sample encode an identical CDR3. The V gene is TRBV5-1, the J gene TRBJ2-7; 9 bases fit TRBD1. Germline V lookup: CDR1 SGHRS, CDR2 YFSETQ. This CDR3 contains 15 residues. Germline trimming cut 0 bases from V and 4 bases from J; bases unmatched to any gene: 5. The chain's CDR3 is CASSLGGTGSYEQYF. In DNA, the CDR3 is TGCGCCAGCAGCTTGGGAGGGACAGGGAGTTACGAGCAGTACTTC.

The genes are TRBV6-4 and TRBJ2-1; 9 nucleotides align to TRBD2. V trimming: 5 bases; J trimming: 8 bases; junction bases outside the gene matches: 10. CDR3 length equals 15 residues. The germline V gene encodes CDR1 MRHNA and CDR2 SNTAGT. The CDR3 loop is CASSTGTSTIYEQFF. DNA of the CDR3: TGTGCCAGCAGTACCGGGACTAGCACTATCTATGAGCAGTTCTTC.

The chain links TRBV5-1 to TRBJ2-7; 10 bases map to TRBD2. Losses at the gene ends were 4 bases for V and 2 bases for J; bases not matched to a gene: 27. CDR3 length equals 22 residues. The germline gives CDR1 SGHRS, CDR2 YFSETQ. In DNA, the CDR3 is TGCGCCAGCAGCGGGGGTGAGGGAGCCGGGACTAGCGAGAGTATGGGCACCTACGAGCAGTACTTC. This codes for CASSGGEGAGTSESMGTYEQYF.

The rearrangement links TRBV9 to TRBJ2-1, with a weak D call TRBD1 (5 bases). Looked up from germline, CDR1 is SGDLS and CDR2 is YYNGEE. V lost 3 bases and J lost 6, with 25 bases in between. This CDR3 comprises 18 residues. The CDR3 sequence is CASSGPGHWTTPGNEQFF. In DNA form, the CDR3 reads TGTGCCAGCAGCGGTCCTGGCCACTGGACAACCCCTGGCAATGAGCAGTTCTTC.

The V and J genes are TRBV7-9 and TRBJ2-7, with 9 bases aligning to TRBD1. This CDR3 comprises 16 residues. Looked up from germline, CDR1 is SEHNR and CDR2 is FQNEAQ (reference sequence). Trimming cost V 1 base and J 5 bases; bases outside gene matches: 9. The CDR3 DNA is TGTGCCAGCAGCTTAGGTTGGGGGGACAGGGAGAACGAGCAGTACTTC. Translating gives CASSLGWGDRENEQYF.